Each of the 23 T cell receptor beta chains below was sequenced from the same sample in a study of blood T cell repertoires in COVID-19. The protocol was immunoSEQ multiplex PCR, while the TCRdb copy is restricted to in-frame clones and leaves out a portion. The data show over 200,000 clones, 84% seen once. Sequencing input: peripheral blood. These receptors were obtained from a man aged 50-59 years with active or convalescent COVID-19.

This chain's CDR3 is CASSLRGVYEKLFF. The CDR3 nucleotides read TGTGCCAGCAGTCTCAGGGGAGTTTACGAAAAACTGTTTTTT. The J gene is TRBJ1-4, the V gene TRBV6-6, with a possible D match to TRBD1 (6 bases). The CDR3 contains 14 residues. V lost 5 bases and J lost 8, with 15 bases in between. Germline assignment: CDR1 MNHNY and CDR2 SVGAGI (reference sequence).

V gene TRBV25-1 combines with J gene TRBJ1-1; D is ambiguous. The V end lost 3 bases, the J end lost 5 bases, and 19 bases lay between the germline ends. CDR3 length: 16 amino acids. Looked up from germline, CDR1 is MGHDK and CDR2 is SYGVNS. The CDR3 nucleotides read TGTGCCAGCAGTGACGGTTTTTTGAGGGAACAAACTGAAGCTTTCTTT. It specifies CASSDGFLREQTEAFF.

The chain couples TRBV6-4 to TRBJ1-1; D gene uncertain. V dropped 4 bases and J dropped 6 bases, with 12 bases sitting between them. Germline CDR1 MRHNA, CDR2 SNTAGT. The CDR3 extends over 13 amino acids. This CDR3 reads CASSALGASEAFF. The CDR3 bases are TGTGCCAGCAGTGCGTTGGGCGCCTCTGAAGCTTTCTTT.

The CDR3 sequence: CASSFRSGGDSPLHF. CDR3 in DNA: TGTGCCAGCAGCTTTAGGTCGGGGGGCGATTCACCCCTCCACTTT. The chain uses TRBV7-3 and TRBJ1-6, with D tentatively TRBD1 (6 bases). The V end was cut by 3 bases, the J end by 8 bases, with 14 bases between. This CDR3 spans 15 amino acids. Germline values: CDR1 SGHTA, CDR2 FQGTGA.

This rearrangement joins TRBV18 to TRBJ1-3; D might be TRBD1 (5 bases). The CDR3 length is 18 residues. Looked up from germline, CDR1 is KGHSH and CDR2 is LQKENI. V was cut by 1 base and J by 1 base, with 17 bases left in between. The CDR3 loop reads CASSPLEQAIISGNTIYF. As DNA, the CDR3 is TGTGCCAGCTCACCACTAGAACAGGCGATTATTTCTGGAAACACCATATATTTT.

The rearrangement links TRBV18 to TRBJ1-5; D possibly corresponds to TRBD1 (6 bases). The CDR3 loop spans 14 amino acids. V was pared by 4 bases and J by 7 bases, with 14 bases between. Germline-derived CDR1 and CDR2 are KGHSH and LQKENI. This CDR3 reads CASSRSGVEQPQHF. The CDR3 bases are TGTGCCAGCTCACGATCAGGGGTAGAACAGCCCCAGCATTTT. Looking up the rest from reference TRBV18 and TRBJ1-5 gives the full variable domain: NAGVMQNPRHLVRRRGQEARLRCSPMKGHSHVYWYRQLPEEGLKFMVYLQKENIIDESGMPKERFSAEFPKEGPSILRIQQVVRGDSAAYFCASSRSGVEQPQHFGDGTRLSIL.

The chain links TRBV6-2 or TRBV6-3 to TRBJ2-7; D is possibly TRBD1 (6 bases). The CDR3 runs to 13 residues. In germline, CDR1 is MNHEY, CDR2 SVGEGT. Trimming took 5 bases from V and 2 from J, leaving 10 bases between them. CDR3 in DNA: TGTGCCAGCAGTCCCGGACAGACCTACGAGCAGTACTTC. Translated, it gives CASSPGQTYEQYF.

The chain combines TRBV19 with TRBJ2-1; perhaps TRBD1 as D (5 bases). Germline V gives CDR1 LNHDA, CDR2 SQIVND (reference sequence). CDR3 length equals 14 residues. Trimming removed 7 bases from V and 8 bases from J, with 18 bases in between. Here the CDR3 reads CASNFNQGADEQFF. For the CDR3, the DNA is TGTGCCAGTAATTTCAACCAGGGTGCAGATGAGCAGTTCTTC.

The DNA of the CDR3 is TGTGCCAGCACCAAGGACAGGGGATCCTACGAGCAGTACTTC. Amino acid sequence: CASTKDRGSYEQYF. The V gene is TRBV6-5, the J gene TRBJ2-7, with 9 positions matching TRBD1. Germline assignment: CDR1 MNHEY and CDR2 SVGAGI. V dropped 7 bases and J dropped 1; count of bases not matched to a gene: 5. This CDR3 is built from 14 residues.

CDR3 DNA: TGCGCCAGCCCTCAGGGGGCGCGGGGCATGAACACTGAAGCTTTCTTT. Encoded protein: CASPQGARGMNTEAFF. This chain connects TRBV10-1 to TRBJ1-1; TRBD1 matches 8 bases. The V and J ends lost 8 bases and 0 bases, in that order; junction bases with no gene match: 11. The CDR3 length is 16 residues. CDR1 and CDR2 (germline): WNHNN, SYGVQD (reference sequence).

The V call is TRBV11-2, the J call TRBJ1-2, with TRBD1 matching 8 bases. The V segment lost 5 bases and the J segment 4 bases; nucleotides outside the gene matches: 12. Germline V gene lookup returns CDR1 SGHAT and CDR2 FQNNGV. The CDR3 covers 16 residues. CDR3: CASSPDGTGLAYGYTF. The CDR3, as DNA: TGTGCCAGCAGCCCAGACGGGACAGGCTTAGCCTATGGCTACACCTTC.

This clone showed up just once. The chain carries TRBV3-1 (or the pseudogene TRBV3-2) and TRBJ2-7; TRBD1 agrees at 7 bases. V was pared by 5 bases and J by 4 bases, with 11 bases of the junction left unmatched. In germline, CDR1 is LGHDT, CDR2 YNNKEL (reference sequence). CDR3 length: 15 amino acids. The CDR3 sequence is CASSFRGGQGYEQYF. CDR3 sequence (DNA): TGTGCCAGCAGCTTCCGAGGGGGCCAAGGGTACGAGCAGTACTTC.

The chain's CDR3 is CASSQDENQPQHF. The CDR3, as DNA: TGCGCCAGCAGCCAAGATGAGAATCAGCCCCAGCATTTT. The rearrangement links TRBV4-1 to TRBJ1-5, with D unresolved. Germline CDR1 and CDR2: MGHRA and YSYEKL. The CDR3 is 13 residues long. V was cut by 0 bases and J by 4 bases, with 4 bases left in between.

The rearrangement links TRBV6-6 to TRBJ1-1; 7 bases fit TRBD1. The trim removed 0 bases at V and 4 bases at J, leaving 2 bases unmatched. The CDR3 is 14 amino acids. Germline CDR1 MNHNY, CDR2 SVGAGI (reference sequence). In DNA form, the CDR3 reads TGTGCCAGCAGTTACTCCGACAGGGCCACTGAAGCTTTCTTT. This gives the protein CASSYSDRATEAFF.

V usage is TRBV6-1 and J usage is TRBJ2-1; 16 positions agree with TRBD2. With 4 bases clipped from V and 1 base from J, the junction kept 4 bases outside the gene matches. The CDR3 runs to 18 residues. The germline V gene has CDR1 MNHNS and CDR2 SASEGT. The CDR3: CASSVGLAGGPSYNEQFF. CDR3 nucleotide sequence: TGTGCCAGCAGTGTGGGACTAGCGGGGGGGCCATCCTACAATGAGCAGTTCTTC.

The chain combines TRBV19 with TRBJ2-1, with D tentatively TRBD1 (6 bases). V lost 3 bases, J lost 4 bases, and 13 bases lay in between. Germline V gives CDR1 LNHDA, CDR2 SQIVND (reference sequence). The CDR3 has 15 amino acids. The DNA of the CDR3 is TGTGCCAGTAGTATCTTACGGACAGATTACAATGAGCAGTTCTTC. It specifies CASSILRTDYNEQFF. Full variable domain (rest looked up from reference TRBV19 and TRBJ2-1): DGGITQSPKYLFRKEGQNVTLSCEQNLNHDAMYWYRQDPGQGLRLIYYSQIVNDFQKGDIAEGYSVSREKKESFPLTVTSAQKNPTAFYLCASSILRTDYNEQFFGPGTRLTVL.

This sequence joins TRBV27 and TRBJ2-7, with D tentatively TRBD2 (5 bases). CDR1 is MNHEY and CDR2 is SMNVEV in the germline V gene (reference sequence). V was shortened by 3 bases and J by 3 bases, with 12 bases between the two germline ends. The CDR3 covers 14 residues. The CDR3 DNA is TGTGCCAGCAGTTTGGGTGGAGCGGACTACGAGCAGTACTTC. It codes for CASSLGGADYEQYF.

The V and J genes are TRBV29-1 and TRBJ1-5, with TRBD1 matching 8 bases. The V segment lost 5 bases and the J segment 3 bases; nucleotides outside the gene matches: 3. CDR3 length: 13 amino acids. CDR1 and CDR2 (germline): SQVTM, ANQGSEA. The DNA for the CDR3 is TGCAGCGTTTCGACAGGGGACAATCAGCCCCAGCATTTT. Translation gives CSVSTGDNQPQHF.

This clone was seen just once. The chain carries TRBV7-2 and TRBJ2-5, with D possibly being TRBD2 (6 bases). This CDR3 region has 18 residues. Trimming cost V 0 bases and J 4 bases, with 21 bases left between them. Germline V lookup: CDR1 SGHTA, CDR2 FQGNSA. The CDR3 DNA is TGTGCCAGCAGCTTAGCCCCCTCGAGGCTAGCGTCTCGAGAGACCCAGTACTTC. It codes for CASSLAPSRLASRETQYF.

The chain's CDR3 is CASSEGQMENYGYTF. As DNA, the CDR3 is TGTGCCAGCAGTGAAGGCCAGATGGAGAACTATGGCTACACCTTC. J is TRBJ1-2 and V is TRBV6-1; D remains unclear. The germline V gene encodes CDR1 MNHNS and CDR2 SASEGT. The CDR3 covers 15 residues. V lost 1 base, J lost 2 bases, and 11 bases lay in between.

The V and J genes are TRBV30 and TRBJ1-2; 10 bases fit TRBD1. After removal of 2 bases from V and 2 bases from J, the junction contained 11 bases not matched to a gene. Germline assignment: CDR1 GTSNPN and CDR2 SVGIG (reference sequence). This CDR3 is 17 amino acids long. The chain's CDR3 is CAWSLRGRDRGNYGYTF. Written as DNA, the CDR3 is TGTGCCTGGAGTCTAAGGGGCCGGGACAGGGGAAACTATGGCTACACCTTC.

The V call is TRBV19, the J call TRBJ2-6; D unclear. Trimming stripped 0 bases from V and 0 bases from J, with 12 bases between. Germline CDR1 is LNHDA and CDR2 is SQIVND (reference sequence). CDR3 size: 18 residues. The CDR3 sequence: CASSIEGWRFSGANVLTF. The CDR3 DNA sequence: TGTGCCAGTAGTATAGAAGGTTGGCGGTTCTCTGGGGCCAACGTCCTGACTTTC.

The V gene is TRBV5-4, the J gene TRBJ1-2; D call uncertain. The CDR3 covers 13 residues. The germline V gene has CDR1 SGHNT and CDR2 YYREEE (reference sequence). Trimming stripped 4 bases from V and 1 base from J, with 8 bases between. CDR3 loop: CASSTEINYGYTF. Written as DNA, the CDR3 is TGTGCCAGCAGCACAGAGATTAACTATGGCTACACCTTC.